Listed here is a single T cell receptor beta chain. Its antigen is not identified. This record belongs to a study of vaccination effects on CD4 cells after COVID-19. Study background: Samples came 142 and 148 days after COVID-19 diagnosis, before vaccination. General study points: Marked clonal contraction was seen late after vaccination (in both infection- and vaccine-induced clones). New vaccine-induced clones were the main type among post-vaccine spike-reactive clones in convalescents.

V lost 3 bases, J lost 4 bases, and 10 bases lay in between. Germline V CDR1 and CDR2: SGHDN, FVKESK. The CDR3 loop spans 13 amino acids. In the ViraFEST assay, antigen-specific CD4+ clonotypes were identified by expansion after peptide-pool stimulation. Once cultured for about 9 days, the cells underwent separation to obtain CD4+ T cells. A PCR test confirmed that the person had SARS-CoV-2 infection between March and December 2020. Days 3 and 7 were when half the medium was replaced with IL-2 medium. Sequenced by immunoSEQ multiplex PCR; TCRdb stores in-frame clones only, minus some. The data contain about 22,000 clones, around 77% of them singletons.

The genes are TRBV14 and TRBJ2-7; D possibly corresponds to TRBD2 (6 bases). The sequences come from CD4+ T cells from PBMCs cultured with SARS-CoV-2 spike peptides, collected before COVID-19 vaccination. The receptor comes from a human donor who had a prior SARS-CoV-2 infection. CDR3 sequence: CASSHGGIYEQYF. CDR3 DNA: TGTGCCAGCAGCCACGGAGGGATATACGAGCAGTACTTC.